This T cell receptor beta chain was recorded in a study of shared clonotypes between healthy human individuals. DNA from unsorted PBMC was sequenced on ten immunoSEQ deep assay plates. Assay: immunoSEQ multiplex PCR; the TCRdb copy retains only in-frame clones and omits some. The data hold about 490,000 clones, with 78% observed a single time. V trimming: 3 bases; J trimming: 0 bases; junction bases outside the gene matches: 5. The CDR3 is 16 residues long. From germline, CDR1 is SQVTM and CDR2 ANQGSEA. The clonotype originates from a woman between 40 and 55 years old in good health. Some clones in this sample may be carry-over from other donors' samples. Sequenced: PBMCs. The chain carries TRBV29-1 and TRBJ2-1; 10 nucleotides align to TRBD2. The CDR3, as DNA: TGCAGCGTTGATTCGTCTAGCGGGAGCTCCTACAATGAGCAGTTCTTC. Amino acids: CSVDSSSGSSYNEQFF.